Ten or more counts support the clone carrying this T cell receptor (beta chain). As yet, its antigen is unknown. TCRdb redid the calling of the reads with MiXCR, one entry per CDR3 protein. The sample gives approximately 500,000 distinct CDR3 sequences, 25% to 35% of which show up once; 17% is in the top ten. This sample was taken from a study of T cell repertoires in cytomegalovirus infection. Germline CDR1 is SGHVT and CDR2 is SQSDAQ. The CDR3 totals 17 residues. The V and J ends lost 5 bases and 3 bases respectively, with 22 bases between them. This receptor was identified in a human donor in good health (CMV status not recorded). Some clones in this sample may be carry-over from other donors' samples. This material consisted of cultured PBMCs, taken from culture after CMV antigen stimulation. The V gene is TRBV7-4, the J gene TRBJ1-1, with a tentative D call TRBD1 (5 bases). As DNA, the CDR3 is TGTGCCAGCAGCAGTACAAATGCCGGGACCTCTTACACTGAAGCTTTCTTT. Its protein product is CASSSTNAGTSYTEAFF.